The 26 T cell receptor beta chains in this list originate from one sample, sequenced in a study of cytomegalovirus exposure and HLA in healthy donors. Clones were sequenced by immunoSEQ multiplex PCR, and TCRdb holds only the in-frame ones, with some missing. This table holds 100,000 to 120,000 clones, about 88% found once. The sequencing input was PBMCs. The receptor set was obtained from a woman in her late teens or twenties in good health and CMV-seropositive.

This chain links TRBV7-9 with TRBJ1-4; possible D gene TRBD1, 5 bases. The CDR3 length is 13 residues. Trimming cost V 2 bases and J 7 bases, with 8 bases left between them. The germline gives CDR1 SEHNR, CDR2 FQNEAQ (reference sequence). As DNA, the CDR3 is TGTGCCAGCAGCTTACTGACAGCTGAAAAACTGTTTTTT. Its protein product is CASSLLTAEKLFF.

The V and J genes are TRBV14 and TRBJ2-5; 12 nucleotides line up with TRBD2. The J segment lost 5 bases and the V segment lost 0 bases, leaving 7 bases of the junction unmatched. CDR3 length: 17 amino acids. Germline assignment: CDR1 SGHDN and CDR2 FVKESK. DNA for the CDR3: TGTGCCAGCAGCCAAGACCAGCGACTAGCGGGGGTTGAGACCCAGTACTTC. As protein: CASSQDQRLAGVETQYF.

The rearrangement joins TRBV6-1 to TRBJ1-2; no reliable D call. Germline V gene lookup returns CDR1 MNHNS and CDR2 SASEGT. The V and J ends lost 1 base and 3 bases respectively, with 18 bases between them. This CDR3 contains 17 residues. The CDR3 is CASSEVVQTKMDYGYTF. CDR3 bases: TGTGCCAGCAGTGAAGTCGTACAGACAAAGATGGACTATGGCTACACCTTC.

The rearrangement uses TRBV28 and TRBJ1-4; D gene unclear. V dropped 6 bases and J dropped 7 bases, with 18 bases sitting between them. The CDR3 has 15 amino acids. Germline V gives CDR1 MDHEN, CDR2 SYDVKM. In nucleotides, the CDR3 is TGTGCCAGCAGCACCGCTGGAGCGCCGGGTGAAAAACTGTTTTTT. Protein product: CASSTAGAPGEKLFF.

V usage is TRBV11-2 and J usage is TRBJ1-2, with D maybe TRBD1 (5 bases). The CDR3 has 13 residues. Germline V CDR1 and CDR2: SGHAT, FQNNGV. V was shortened by 4 bases and J by 8 bases, with 14 bases between the two germline ends. The CDR3 protein is CASSYGGFGGYTF. The CDR3 DNA follows: TGTGCCAGCAGCTACGGGGGGTTTGGCGGCTACACCTTC.

This chain connects TRBV15 to TRBJ2-2; 14 bases match TRBD2. Germline V lookup: CDR1 LNHNV, CDR2 YYDKDF (reference sequence). The ends lost 0 bases at V and 0 bases at J; junction bases unmatched: 6. The CDR3 consists of 20 residues. CDR3 loop: CATSRDRGLAGEANTGELFF. The CDR3 nucleotides are TGTGCCACCAGCAGAGATCGGGGACTAGCGGGGGAAGCGAACACCGGGGAGCTGTTTTTT.

The rearrangement joins TRBV6-1 to TRBJ1-4; D remains ambiguous. CDR1 and CDR2 (germline): MNHNS, SASEGT. CDR3 length: 15 residues. With 1 base removed from V and 4 bases from J, the gap between germline ends came to 10 bases. CDR3 protein: CASSEGGRGNEKLFF. CDR3 DNA sequence: TGTGCCAGCAGTGAAGGTGGCCGGGGTAATGAAAAACTGTTTTTT.

V is TRBV9 and J is TRBJ2-5; 10 nucleotides align to TRBD2. CDR3 length: 16 residues. V gave up 0 bases and J gave up 5 bases; unmatched junction bases: 7. From germline, CDR1 is SGDLS and CDR2 YYNGEE. CDR3 in amino acids: CASSVGASGSGETQYF. CDR3 DNA: TGTGCCAGCAGCGTAGGTGCTAGCGGGAGTGGTGAGACCCAGTACTTC.

This chain uses TRBV6-6 with TRBJ2-7, with D possibly TRBD1 on 5 matching bases. Trimming left V 6 bases short and J 2 bases short, with 8 bases between. Germline V gene sequence: CDR1 MNHNY, CDR2 SVGAGI (reference sequence). This CDR3 region has 12 residues. In DNA form, the CDR3 reads TGTGCCAGCAGGGCAGGGCCCTACGAGCAGTACTTC. Amino acid sequence: CASRAGPYEQYF.

The rearrangement joins TRBV19 to TRBJ1-2, with no clear D. Trimming left V 4 bases short and J 4 bases short, with 13 bases between. The CDR3 loop spans 14 amino acids. Germline CDR1 LNHDA, CDR2 SQIVND (reference sequence). The CDR3, as DNA: TGTGCCAGTAGTAGAGGACCCGAGGGCTATGGCTACACCTTC. As protein: CASSRGPEGYGYTF.

The J gene is TRBJ2-7, the V gene TRBV29-1; D not resolved. Germline loops: CDR1 SQVTM, CDR2 ANQGSEA. The CDR3 runs to 12 residues. Trimming cost V 4 bases and J 0 bases, with 7 bases left between them. CDR3 in amino acids: CSVGTSSYEQYF. CDR3 DNA sequence: TGCAGCGTTGGCACGAGCTCCTACGAGCAGTACTTC.

The V call is TRBV21-1, the J call TRBJ1-1. TRBV21-1 is tagged as a pseudogene. The CDR3 loop spans 16 amino acids. The CDR3 sequence is CASSKVTPRGRTEAFF. Here the CDR3 DNA reads TGTGCCAGCAGCAAAGTAACCCCTAGAGGGAGGACTGAAGCTTTCTTT.

This chain connects TRBV6-5 to TRBJ2-3, with D possibly matching TRBD2 (6 bases). The germline V gene has CDR1 MNHEY and CDR2 SVGAGI. CDR3 length: 13 residues. V lost 0 bases, J lost 8 bases, and 9 bases lay in between. This chain's CDR3 is CASSYSMGGTQYF. The CDR3 nucleotides read TGTGCCAGCAGTTACTCAATGGGGGGTACGCAGTATTTT.

The chain combines TRBV4-1 with TRBJ1-4; D call uncertain. The V end was cut by 1 base, the J end by 8 bases, with 17 bases between. The CDR3 spans 16 residues. The germline CDR1 and CDR2 sequences are MGHRA and YSYEKL. DNA of the CDR3: TGCGCCAGCAGCCAAGGGATAGACACGACGGGGGAAAAACTGTTTTTT. It yields the protein CASSQGIDTTGEKLFF.

The chain employs TRBV10-3 and TRBJ1-2; a weak D match, TRBD1 (6 bases). The CDR3 extends over 14 amino acids. The V end was cut by 6 bases, the J end by 4 bases, with 15 bases between. Per germline, CDR1 ENHRY and CDR2 SYGVKD. The CDR3 DNA reads TGTGCCATCAGGGTAAAACAGGGAACCTATGGCTACACCTTC. This codes for CAIRVKQGTYGYTF.

This clone was recorded once. The V call is TRBV29-1, the J call TRBJ2-4, with D tentatively TRBD1 (6 bases). V was cut by 5 bases and J by 4 bases, with 12 bases left in between. The CDR3 contains 13 residues. Germline CDR1 reads SQVTM; CDR2 reads ANQGSEA. CDR3 residues: CSVLQGAKNIQYF. The CDR3 nucleotides read TGCAGCGTTCTACAGGGCGCTAAAAACATTCAGTACTTC.

The chain combines TRBV2 with TRBJ2-1; a possible D gene is TRBD2 (6 bases). This CDR3 has 14 amino acids. Germline-derived CDR1 and CDR2 are SNHLY and FYNNEI. V lost 5 bases, J lost 7 bases, and 15 bases lay in between. CDR3 sequence reads: CASSRTGLRNEQFF. CDR3 DNA: TGTGCCAGCAGTCGGACCGGACTAAGGAATGAGCAGTTCTTC.

V is TRBV5-1 and J is TRBJ2-1; possible D gene TRBD1, 6 bases. V was pared by 7 bases and J by 2 bases, with 10 bases between. Germline V lookup: CDR1 SGHRS, CDR2 YFSETQ. The CDR3 is made up of 13 amino acids. CDR3 region: CASSQGTYNEQFF. Here the CDR3 DNA reads TGCGCCAGCTCACAGGGAACCTACAATGAGCAGTTCTTC.

The chain recombines TRBV2 with TRBJ1-1, with unresolved D. V was cut by 5 bases and J by 5 bases, with 12 bases left in between. In germline, CDR1 is SNHLY, CDR2 FYNNEI. The CDR3 is 13 residues long. The CDR3 DNA reads as TGTGCCAGCAGTCCCACGGGGAGGACTGAAGCTTTCTTT. Translating it yields CASSPTGRTEAFF.

This sequence joins TRBV10-2 and TRBJ1-5; 9 bases line up with TRBD1. V trimming: 2 bases; J trimming: 2 bases; junction bases outside the gene matches: 4. The germline V gene encodes CDR1 WSHSY and CDR2 SAAADI. This CDR3 has 16 amino acids. CDR3 nucleotides: TGCGCCAGCAGTGAGACCCGGACAGGGGGCAATCAGCCCCAGCATTTT. This codes for CASSETRTGGNQPQHF.

The J gene is TRBJ1-2, the V gene TRBV28; D is unclear. Germline V lookup: CDR1 MDHEN, CDR2 SYDVKM. Trimming took 4 bases from V and 6 from J, leaving 12 bases between them. This CDR3 has 13 amino acids. CDR3 region: CASSWRGRDGYTF. The CDR3 coding sequence is TGTGCCAGCAGTTGGCGTGGCCGGGATGGCTACACCTTC.

This clone was detected a few times. The rearrangement joins TRBV19 to TRBJ2-7; D might be TRBD1 (5 bases). V shed 4 bases and J shed 5 bases, with 9 bases lying between them. The CDR3 consists of 12 residues. From germline, CDR1 is LNHDA and CDR2 SQIVND (reference sequence). The CDR3 DNA follows: TGTGCCAGTAGTAGCAGGGTTAACGAGCAGTACTTC. This encodes CASSSRVNEQYF.

This clone was recorded a few times. The J gene is TRBJ2-2, the V gene TRBV6-6; tentative D call: TRBD2 (5 bases). CDR3 length: 15 amino acids. Trimming shortened V by 6 bases and J by 0 bases, and 11 bases separated the two germline ends. Germline values: CDR1 MNHNY, CDR2 SVGAGI (reference sequence). The CDR3 DNA is TGTGCCAGCAGGATCGAGGGCGCGAACACCGGGGAGCTGTTTTTT. This gives the protein CASRIEGANTGELFF.

The chain uses TRBV19 and TRBJ1-6; 11 positions match TRBD1. CDR1 and CDR2 (germline): LNHDA, SQIVND (reference sequence). V dropped 9 bases and J dropped 6; count of bases not matched to a gene: 13. CDR3 length: 17 amino acids. The CDR3 region is CASQRTGGVSANSPLHF. CDR3 bases: TGTGCCAGCCAACGGACAGGGGGCGTTTCGGCTAATTCACCCCTCCACTTT.

This chain joins TRBV30 and TRBJ1-3; no clear D gene. Germline V gene sequence: CDR1 GTSNPN, CDR2 SVGIG (reference sequence). CDR3 length equals 15 residues. Trimming took off 3 bases at V and 3 bases at J, with 15 bases between the two ends. CDR3 amino acids: CAWSRRQAGGNTIYF. CDR3 nucleotides: TGTGCCTGGAGCCGCCGGCAGGCGGGTGGAAACACCATATATTTT.

The genes are TRBV11-3 and TRBJ1-2; a weak D match, TRBD1 (5 bases). The germline V gene encodes CDR1 SGHNT and CDR2 YENEEA. Trimming stripped 5 bases from V and 0 bases from J, with 10 bases between. This CDR3 contains 14 residues. The CDR3 sequence is CASSVQETNYGYTF. The CDR3, as DNA: TGTGCCAGCAGCGTACAGGAAACTAACTATGGCTACACCTTC.